The 15 T cell receptor beta chains below come from one sample, sequenced in a study of blood T cells in healthy people across ages (dated by TCRdb to about 2015). Library preparation used 5' RACE. Sequencing relied on an Illumina HiSeq 2500. A second PCR of 7 to 11 cycles was run with a J-beta primer mix and a sample-barcoded 5' primer. TCRdb trimmed public reads at Q25 via fastp, called clones via MiXCR and kept in-frame beta chains. Identical CDR3 protein sequences are pooled into one entry, listed with their most common genes and DNA. Here the sample has about a million distinct CDR3 sequences; approximately 50% occur a single time. The biggest ten clones account for 20% to 25% of the sample. The specimen was blood. These receptor sequences come from a woman in her sixties in good health.

This clonotype was counted many times. The chain links TRBV29-1 to TRBJ1-6, with D maybe TRBD1 (5 bases). From germline, CDR1 is SQVTM and CDR2 ANQGSEA. The V end was cut by 6 bases, the J end by 7 bases, with 13 bases between. The CDR3 is 13 residues long. CDR3 residues: CSVGRDANSPLHF. The DNA for the CDR3 is TGCAGCGTCGGTAGGGACGCCAATTCACCCCTCCACTTT.

The V and J genes are TRBV27 and TRBJ2-3; D is unresolved. The CDR3 is made up of 12 amino acids. With 6 bases removed from V and 11 bases from J, the gap between germline ends came to 15 bases. Germline CDR1 and CDR2: MNHEY and SMNVEV (reference sequence). CDR3 coding DNA: TGTGCCAGCAGCCTCGCTGGAGATTGGCAGTATTTT. This translates into CASSLAGDWQYF.

About this clonotype: The final CDR3 position lacks the conserved phenylalanine or tryptophan, pointing to a likely read error. The V and J genes are TRBV24-1 and TRBJ2-5; 8 bases map to TRBD1. From germline, CDR1 is KGHDR and CDR2 SFDVKD. V shed 3 bases, J shed 5 bases, and the junction held 4 bases outside the gene matches. CDR3 length equals 14 residues. The CDR3 DNA reads as TGTGCCACCAGTGATCCCGACAGGGGTGAGACCCAGTACTTG. Translation: CATSDPDRGETQYL.

The CDR3 nucleotides read TGCAGCGTTGTGGGCGGGAACTCCTACGAGCAGTACTTC. As protein: CSVVGGNSYEQYF. The V and J genes are TRBV29-1 and TRBJ2-7, with D possibly matching TRBD2 (6 bases). The CDR3 runs to 13 residues. CDR1 and CDR2 (germline): SQVTM, ANQGSEA. V lost 4 bases and J 0 bases, leaving 10 bases between the germline ends.

Comment on this clonotype: A read error may be the cause here, since a much bigger clone is one base away. The chain combines TRBV6-6 with TRBJ2-5, with a tentative D call TRBD1 (6 bases). The assigned J gene may be wrong: the sequence end matches TRBJ2-7 better. Germline-derived CDR1 and CDR2 are MNHNY and SVGAGI (reference sequence). The CDR3 length is 11 residues. CDR3 nucleotide sequence: TGTGCCAGCAGCCGACAGGACGAGCAGTACTTC. Protein sequence: CASSRQDEQYF.

This chain connects TRBV6-5 to TRBJ2-5, with D perhaps TRBD2 (6 bases). The CDR3 has 15 residues. Trimming pared 2 bases from V and 2 bases from J, leaving 12 bases between. CDR1 MNHEY and CDR2 SVGAGI come from the germline V gene. CDR3 DNA sequence: TGTGCCAGCAGTTACGGGGGGTTGAGACAAGAGACCCAGTACTTC. Protein product: CASSYGGLRQETQYF.

The chain recombines TRBV29-1 with TRBJ1-5; 8 bases are a match to TRBD1. V trimming: 6 bases; J trimming: 7 bases; junction bases outside the gene matches: 8. Germline assignment: CDR1 SQVTM and CDR2 ANQGSEA. The CDR3 is 13 amino acids. DNA of the CDR3: TGCAGCGTCGGGGACAGGAGCGGACAGCCCCAGCATTTT. Protein: CSVGDRSGQPQHF.

This clonotype has only a few counts. The chain has TRBV20-1 and TRBJ2-1; 13 nucleotides line up with TRBD2. The CDR3 covers 14 residues. The germline V gene encodes CDR1 DFQATT and CDR2 SNEGSKA (reference sequence). V shed 5 bases, J shed 10 bases, and the junction held 8 bases outside the gene matches. The CDR3 is CSAETSGRSREQFF. CDR3 DNA: TGCAGTGCTGAGACTAGCGGGAGGTCCAGGGAGCAGTTCTTC.

This clonotype was observed a few times. The chain couples TRBV5-8 to TRBJ1-4; D gene uncertain. Deletions cut 4 bases from V and 8 bases from J, with 12 bases between. The CDR3 spans 13 residues. Germline-derived CDR1 and CDR2 are SGHTS and YDEGEE. CDR3 in DNA: TGTGCCAGCAGCAACCGGAAGGGAGAAAAACTGTTTTTT. It yields the protein CASSNRKGEKLFF.

V and J are TRBV7-9 and TRBJ1-2; TRBD1 is a possible D gene (5 bases). Germline V gives CDR1 SEHNR, CDR2 FQNEAQ (reference sequence). The CDR3 has 14 residues. Trimming cost V 7 bases and J 2 bases, with 14 bases left between them. The CDR3 nucleotides read TGTGCCAGCACCCCGGGAGAGGGGAACTATGGCTACACCTTC. This translates into CASTPGEGNYGYTF.

This clonotype was counted many times. The chain's CDR3 is CASSLQGLEQYF. CDR3 nucleotides: TGCGCCAGCAGCTTACAGGGGCTCGAGCAGTACTTC. The J gene is TRBJ2-7, the V gene TRBV5-1, with 7 bases identical to TRBD1. J lost 6 bases, V lost 2 bases, and 2 bases had no gene match. This CDR3 is 12 amino acids long. CDR1 SGHRS and CDR2 YFSETQ come from the germline V gene.

The chain uses TRBV7-9 and TRBJ2-4, with 10 bases aligning to TRBD2. The CDR3 contains 20 residues. Germline CDR1 reads SEHNR; CDR2 reads FQNEAQ (reference sequence). V gave up 0 bases and J gave up 0 bases; unmatched junction bases: 11. CDR3 loop: CASSLARLAGAVPAKNIQYF. CDR3 nucleotide sequence: TGTGCCAGCAGCTTAGCCCGGCTAGCGGGAGCAGTCCCAGCCAAAAACATTCAGTACTTC.

This chain joins TRBV12-3 or TRBV12-4 and TRBJ2-3; TRBD1 matches at 10 bases. The CDR3 is made up of 16 amino acids. The trim removed 6 bases at V and 9 bases at J, leaving 15 bases unmatched. The CDR3 region is CASRRDRGGVIPTQYF. CDR3 nucleotide sequence: TGTGCCAGCAGACGGGACAGGGGAGGGGTAATTCCAACGCAGTATTTT.

This clonotype was seen only a few times. The CDR3 protein is CASSEVGPTDIQYF. The CDR3, as DNA: TGTGCCAGCAGTGAAGTGGGGCCAACGGACATTCAGTACTTC. The genes are TRBV25-1 and TRBJ2-4; D perhaps matches TRBD1 (5 bases). Germline loops: CDR1 MGHDK, CDR2 SYGVNS. The CDR3 has 14 amino acids. Trimming cost V 2 bases and J 8 bases, with 13 bases left between them.

The chain uses TRBV20-1 and TRBJ1-4, with a tentative D call TRBD1 (5 bases). This CDR3 has 14 residues. Trimming took off 5 bases at V and 8 bases at J, with 18 bases between the two ends. The germline V gene encodes CDR1 DFQATT and CDR2 SNEGSKA (reference sequence). The CDR3 DNA follows: TGCAGTGCTGTTGGACACCTCAAGAAGGAAAAACTGTTTTTT. As protein: CSAVGHLKKEKLFF.